The clone carrying this T cell receptor beta chain was seen once. Antigen unknown. This specimen comes from a study of T cell responses to AZD1222 COVID-19 vaccine. Clones were sequenced by immunoSEQ multiplex PCR, and TCRdb holds only the in-frame ones, with some missing. The data contain 90,000 to 130,000 clones, 85% to 95% of them singletons. Pooling covered second doses at about 4 or about 12 weeks. The study's findings and limits: The reported proportion of spike-specific TCRs targeting unmutated variant regions was nearly half.

The V and J ends lost 2 bases and 1 base respectively, with 6 bases between them. From germline, CDR1 is ENHRY and CDR2 SYGVKD. The CDR3 extends over 14 amino acids. The chain links TRBV10-3 to TRBJ1-5, with D hard to call. The source of this sequence is an adult who received the AZD1222 COVID-19 vaccine. The specimen comprised peripheral blood, sampled 28 days after the second AZD1222 dose. The CDR3 here is CAISETVSNQPQHF. CDR3 coding DNA: TGTGCCATCAGTGAGACAGTAAGCAATCAGCCCCAGCATTTT.